Reported below is one T cell receptor (beta chain). These data belong to a study of shared T cell receptors in the human thymus. The ends lost 3 bases at V and 1 base at J; junction bases unmatched: 2. The CDR3 runs 14 residues. Germline values: CDR1 SGDLS, CDR2 YYNGEE. The data were produced by immunoSEQ multiplex PCR, yet TCRdb's version contains in-frame clones alone and is incomplete. Among roughly 700,000 clones listed, approximately 90% were seen once. The same sample was also studied in work on human thymus T cells. As reported in that work: The study used thymus tissue resected during corrective heart surgery. Thymic and blood repertoires seemed to show skewed V and J gene use.

Material for sequencing was thymocytes. The clonotype originates from a boy in the first two years of life with a congenital heart defect. This chain joins TRBV9 and TRBJ2-3; 7 nucleotides agree with TRBD2. CDR3 sequence: CASSAREGTDTQYF. The CDR3 DNA follows: TGTGCCAGCAGCGCACGGGAGGGCACAGATACGCAGTATTTT.